This TCR beta chain was sequenced during a study of blood T cell repertoires in COVID-19. Study-level background: Samples came from the United States, Italy and Spain, spanning acute and convalescent COVID-19.

Trimming at V came to 5 bases and at J to 7 bases, leaving 6 bases not matched to a gene. Germline CDR1 and CDR2: SGHDT and YYEEEE. The CDR3 has 14 amino acids. In Seattle, patients joined the study during active infection and were tracked longitudinally. The authors' processing: Reference gene primer amplification gave nucleated cell count estimates. Profiled with immunoSEQ multiplex PCR; TCRdb holds only in-frame clones, not every one. V and J calls and clone size come straight from that table; D and trimming were deduced from the DNA. The table shows around 370,000 clones, with 80% to 90% occurring only once.

Source material: peripheral blood. The source is a woman in her forties or fifties with COVID-19, enrolled during active disease. J is TRBJ2-2 and V is TRBV5-6; 9 bases line up with TRBD1. CDR3: CASRFGTGYGELFF. For the CDR3, the DNA is TGTGCCAGCAGATTCGGGACAGGGTACGGGGAGCTGTTTTTT. The full variable domain, its missing parts supplied by reference TRBV5-6 and TRBJ2-2, is DAGVTQSPTHLIKTRGQQVTLRCSPKSGHDTVSWYQQALGQGPQFIFQYYEEEERQRGNFPDRFSGHQFPNYSSELNVNALLLGDSALYLCASRFGTGYGELFFGEGSRLTVL.